Listed below are T cell receptor beta chains from one sample, sequenced in a study of cytomegalovirus exposure and HLA in healthy donors. Sequencing was performed with immunoSEQ multiplex PCR; in TCRdb, only in-frame clones are kept and a portion is missing. The sample holds tens of thousands of clones. Sequenced: PBMCs. These receptors were taken from a female donor in good health and CMV-seronegative. Each CDR3 is given with its conserved first and last residue. Fields, in order: J gene, clone size, V gene, D gene, CDR3 DNA, CDR3 protein. D genes are given only for firm matches. Some rows mark clone size as missing; the rest say once, few, many or name a class of expanded clone.

J gene: TRBJ2-3
clone size: medium-sized
V gene: TRBV5-8
D gene: -
CDR3 DNA: TGTGCCAGCAGCTTTGATCGGGCAGGAGGGGATACGCAGTATTTT
CDR3 protein: CASSFDRAGGDTQYF

J gene: TRBJ2-7
clone size: -
V gene: TRBV25-1
D gene: -
CDR3 DNA: TGCGCCAGCAGCCGAAACCGGGACACCATCTACGAGCAGTACTTC
CDR3 protein: CASSRNRDTIYEQYF

J gene: TRBJ2-6
clone size: -
V gene: TRBV7-3
D gene: -
CDR3 DNA: TGTGCCAGCAGCCCGCAGGGCACAAGCTCTGGGGCCAACGTCCTGACTTTC
CDR3 protein: CASSPQGTSSGANVLTF

J gene: TRBJ1-5
clone size: -
V gene: TRBV6-6
D gene: TRBD1
CDR3 DNA: TGTGCCAGCAGTTATAGGGGGACAGGGGGTAATCAGCCCCAGCATTTT
CDR3 protein: CASSYRGTGGNQPQHF

J gene: TRBJ2-7
clone size: -
V gene: TRBV7-9
D gene: TRBD1
CDR3 DNA: TGTGCCAGCAGCCGAAACAGGGGCTCTGACGAGCAGTACTTC
CDR3 protein: CASSRNRGSDEQYF

J gene: TRBJ2-7
clone size: -
V gene: TRBV21-1
D gene: -
CDR3 DNA: TGTGCCAGCAGCAAAATGGGGCGCGAGCAGTACTTC
CDR3 protein: CASSKMGREQYF

J gene: TRBJ1-6
clone size: -
V gene: TRBV15
D gene: TRBD1
CDR3 DNA: TGTGCCACCAGCAGAGACCGACAGGGGTCCAATAATTCACCCCTCCACTTT
CDR3 protein: CATSRDRQGSNNSPLHF

J gene: TRBJ2-3
clone size: -
V gene: TRBV7-9
D gene: -
CDR3 DNA: TGTGCCAGCAGCTTAGGGACAGGCACAGATACGCAGTATTTT
CDR3 protein: CASSLGTGTDTQYF

J gene: TRBJ1-5
clone size: -
V gene: TRBV19
D gene: -
CDR3 DNA: TGTGCCAGTAGTATCAGGGCAGGGCTACAGCCCCAGCATTTT
CDR3 protein: CASSIRAGLQPQHF

J gene: TRBJ1-5
clone size: -
V gene: TRBV6-5
D gene: -
CDR3 DNA: TGTGCCAGCAGTCCAGGTTCGAATCAGCCCCAGCATTTT
CDR3 protein: CASSPGSNQPQHF

J gene: TRBJ1-2
clone size: -
V gene: TRBV2
D gene: -
CDR3 DNA: TGTGCCAGCAGTCGGGACTCCAGTCTCTATGGCTACACCTTC
CDR3 protein: CASSRDSSLYGYTF

J gene: TRBJ2-1
clone size: -
V gene: TRBV6-1
D gene: -
CDR3 DNA: TGTGCCAGCAGTAGGCAGGGATCCTACAATGAGCAGTTCTTC
CDR3 protein: CASSRQGSYNEQFF

J gene: TRBJ2-7
clone size: -
V gene: TRBV4-2
D gene: -
CDR3 DNA: TGTGCCAGCAGCCAAGGACAGAACTACGAGCAGTACTTC
CDR3 protein: CASSQGQNYEQYF

J gene: TRBJ1-1
clone size: -
V gene: TRBV7-9
D gene: -
CDR3 DNA: TGTGCCAGCAGCTTCCAGGGAAGCTTGACCTCTGAAGCTTTCTTT
CDR3 protein: CASSFQGSLTSEAFF

J gene: TRBJ2-2
clone size: -
V gene: TRBV9
D gene: -
CDR3 DNA: TGTGCCAGCAGCGTAGGGGGGCACTCGAACACCGGGGAGCTGTTTTTT
CDR3 protein: CASSVGGHSNTGELFF

J gene: TRBJ2-6
clone size: -
V gene: TRBV5-6
D gene: -
CDR3 DNA: TGTGCCAGCAGCTTGGTTCAGGGAACTGGGGCCAACGTCCTGACTTTC
CDR3 protein: CASSLVQGTGANVLTF

J gene: TRBJ1-1
clone size: -
V gene: TRBV6-5
D gene: -
CDR3 DNA: TGTGCCAGCAGTTCGCTTCAGACAGGGAACACTGAAGCTTTCTTT
CDR3 protein: CASSSLQTGNTEAFF

J gene: TRBJ1-5
clone size: -
V gene: TRBV7-9
D gene: -
CDR3 DNA: TGTGCCAGCAGCCCCGGGACTCATCCCCAGCATTTT
CDR3 protein: CASSPGTHPQHF

J gene: TRBJ1-6
clone size: -
V gene: TRBV27
D gene: -
CDR3 DNA: TGTGCCAGCAGTTCCATCGGGAATTCACCCCTCCACTTT
CDR3 protein: CASSSIGNSPLHF

J gene: TRBJ1-1
clone size: -
V gene: TRBV6-1
D gene: -
CDR3 DNA: TGTGCCAGCAGTGTCGGCCAAGGGGCTGAAGCTTTCTTT
CDR3 protein: CASSVGQGAEAFF

J gene: TRBJ2-3
clone size: -
V gene: TRBV7-3
D gene: TRBD1
CDR3 DNA: TGTGCCAGCAGCGCGCGACAGGGGGGCGGTACAGATACGCAGTATTTT
CDR3 protein: CASSARQGGGTDTQYF

J gene: TRBJ2-5
clone size: -
V gene: TRBV29-1
D gene: -
CDR3 DNA: TGCAGCGTTCACTCGGGGTACGGAGAGACCCAGTACTTC
CDR3 protein: CSVHSGYGETQYF

J gene: TRBJ1-1
clone size: -
V gene: TRBV18
D gene: -
CDR3 DNA: TGTGCCAGCTCACCACCAGCAGGTTGGAACACTGAAGCTTTCTTT
CDR3 protein: CASSPPAGWNTEAFF

J gene: TRBJ2-2
clone size: -
V gene: TRBV7-2
D gene: TRBD1
CDR3 DNA: TGTGCCAGCAGCTTAGTTGCGACAGGGTGGGGGTTGAACACCGGGGAGCTGTTTTTT
CDR3 protein: CASSLVATGWGLNTGELFF

J gene: TRBJ2-3
clone size: -
V gene: TRBV7-7
D gene: TRBD2
CDR3 DNA: TGTGCCAGCAGCACCCGGGGGGAAGATACGCAGTATTTT
CDR3 protein: CASSTRGEDTQYF

J gene: TRBJ1-6
clone size: -
V gene: TRBV7-8
D gene: TRBD1
CDR3 DNA: TGTGCCAGCAGCTTAGAGGGGGCCTCACCCCTCCACTTT
CDR3 protein: CASSLEGASPLHF

J gene: TRBJ2-1
clone size: -
V gene: TRBV11-3
D gene: TRBD2
CDR3 DNA: TGTGCCAGCAGCTTAGCAGCGGGGGGGCCCAATGAGCAGTTCTTC
CDR3 protein: CASSLAAGGPNEQFF

J gene: TRBJ2-5
clone size: -
V gene: TRBV5-5
D gene: -
CDR3 DNA: TGTGCCAGCAGCTCGTTACAGGGACAAGAGACCCAGTACTTC
CDR3 protein: CASSSLQGQETQYF

J gene: TRBJ1-1
clone size: -
V gene: TRBV18
D gene: TRBD1
CDR3 DNA: TGTGCCAGCTCACGGGACAGCTTGAACACTGAAGCTTTCTTT
CDR3 protein: CASSRDSLNTEAFF

J gene: TRBJ1-2
clone size: -
V gene: TRBV4-3
D gene: -
CDR3 DNA: TGCGCCAGCAGCCAAGAGTTAACCGGGACATCCTATGGCTACACCTTC
CDR3 protein: CASSQELTGTSYGYTF

J gene: TRBJ2-7
clone size: -
V gene: TRBV5-4
D gene: -
CDR3 DNA: TGTGCCAGCAGCTTTCGGGGGATCGACGAGCAGTACTTC
CDR3 protein: CASSFRGIDEQYF

J gene: TRBJ1-4
clone size: -
V gene: TRBV7-9
D gene: -
CDR3 DNA: TGTGCCAGCACCCCTCTGGTTAGTCGTGGTAATGAAAAACTGTTTTTT
CDR3 protein: CASTPLVSRGNEKLFF

J gene: TRBJ1-2
clone size: -
V gene: TRBV10-3
D gene: -
CDR3 DNA: TGTGCCATCAGTGAGGACACCCAATGGGACTATGGCTACACCTTC
CDR3 protein: CAISEDTQWDYGYTF

J gene: TRBJ2-2
clone size: -
V gene: TRBV4-1
D gene: TRBD2
CDR3 DNA: TGCGCCAGCAGCCAAGTTGGACTAGCGAACACCGGGGAGCTGTTTTTT
CDR3 protein: CASSQVGLANTGELFF

J gene: TRBJ2-3
clone size: -
V gene: TRBV4-2
D gene: TRBD2
CDR3 DNA: TGTGCCAGCAGCCAAGAGGTCCAGCGGGGCGGGTCGGATACGCAGTATTTT
CDR3 protein: CASSQEVQRGGSDTQYF

J gene: TRBJ2-1
clone size: -
V gene: TRBV6-5
D gene: -
CDR3 DNA: TGTGCCAGCAGTTACTCGAGGACAGTTGAGCAGTTCTTC
CDR3 protein: CASSYSRTVEQFF

J gene: TRBJ2-2
clone size: -
V gene: TRBV27
D gene: -
CDR3 DNA: TGTGCCAGCAGTTGGGGCAGCGACCCCAACACCGGGGAGCTGTTTTTT
CDR3 protein: CASSWGSDPNTGELFF

J gene: TRBJ1-2
clone size: -
V gene: TRBV7-6
D gene: TRBD1
CDR3 DNA: TGTGCCAGCAGCTTAGCACAGGGGGCCCAGGGCTACACCTTC
CDR3 protein: CASSLAQGAQGYTF

J gene: TRBJ2-2
clone size: -
V gene: TRBV9
D gene: TRBD1
CDR3 DNA: TGTGCCAGCAGCGCTGACCCCGGGACAGGGACCGGGGAGCTGTTTTTT
CDR3 protein: CASSADPGTGTGELFF

J gene: TRBJ1-2
clone size: -
V gene: TRBV28
D gene: -
CDR3 DNA: TGTGCCAGCAGTTTAGGGGGCGCAAAGGAAGGCTACACCTTC
CDR3 protein: CASSLGGAKEGYTF

J gene: TRBJ1-2
clone size: -
V gene: TRBV19
D gene: TRBD1
CDR3 DNA: TGTGCCAGTAGTCCGGGACAGCCGAGATCTCACTATGGCTACACCTTC
CDR3 protein: CASSPGQPRSHYGYTF

J gene: TRBJ1-2
clone size: -
V gene: TRBV5-6
D gene: TRBD1
CDR3 DNA: TGTGCCAGCAGCCCCCGGACAGGAAGAACAGTCTATGGCTACACCTTC
CDR3 protein: CASSPRTGRTVYGYTF

J gene: TRBJ2-7
clone size: -
V gene: TRBV4-3
D gene: TRBD2
CDR3 DNA: TGCGCCAGCAGCCAAGAATTCACCGGGGAGGGGCAGGGCTACGAGCAGTACTTC
CDR3 protein: CASSQEFTGEGQGYEQYF

J gene: TRBJ2-1
clone size: -
V gene: TRBV9
D gene: TRBD2
CDR3 DNA: TGTGCCAGCAGCGTACAGTGGGAGGGATCGGGTGAGCAGTTCTTC
CDR3 protein: CASSVQWEGSGEQFF

J gene: TRBJ2-7
clone size: -
V gene: TRBV30
D gene: -
CDR3 DNA: TGTGCCTGGAGTATCCAGTTACCCGCCTACGAGCAGTACTTC
CDR3 protein: CAWSIQLPAYEQYF

J gene: TRBJ2-3
clone size: -
V gene: TRBV9
D gene: -
CDR3 DNA: TGTGCCAGCAGCGTATTCGGGGGGCAACACACAGATACGCAGTATTTT
CDR3 protein: CASSVFGGQHTDTQYF

J gene: TRBJ1-5
clone size: -
V gene: TRBV13
D gene: -
CDR3 DNA: TGTGCCAGCAGCTTGAACGGTCAGCCCCAGCATTTT
CDR3 protein: CASSLNGQPQHF

J gene: TRBJ2-5
clone size: -
V gene: TRBV7-3
D gene: TRBD2
CDR3 DNA: TGTGCCAGCAGGAAAAGCGGGGGCGAAGAGACCCAGTACTTC
CDR3 protein: CASRKSGGEETQYF

J gene: TRBJ1-4
clone size: -
V gene: TRBV4-3
D gene: TRBD1
CDR3 DNA: TGCGCCAGCAGCCCTAGGGTAGGACAGGGCGGGGAAAAACTGTTTTTT
CDR3 protein: CASSPRVGQGGEKLFF

J gene: TRBJ1-1
clone size: -
V gene: TRBV19
D gene: -
CDR3 DNA: TGTGCCAGTAGTATAGAAGGGGCTAAGAAAGGTGAAGCTTTCTTT
CDR3 protein: CASSIEGAKKGEAFF

J gene: TRBJ1-2
clone size: -
V gene: TRBV28
D gene: -
CDR3 DNA: TGTGCCAGCAGCACAGGGACCCTCGGCTACACCTTC
CDR3 protein: CASSTGTLGYTF

J gene: TRBJ2-7
clone size: -
V gene: TRBV5-1
D gene: TRBD2
CDR3 DNA: TGCGCCAGCAGCTCGCGGGGGACTAGCGGGGGATTCTACGAGCAGTACTTC
CDR3 protein: CASSSRGTSGGFYEQYF

J gene: TRBJ2-7
clone size: -
V gene: TRBV7-9
D gene: TRBD1
CDR3 DNA: TGTGCCAGCAGCGGATCCGGGACAGGGTTCTACGAGCAGTACTTC
CDR3 protein: CASSGSGTGFYEQYF

J gene: TRBJ1-5
clone size: -
V gene: TRBV9
D gene: -
CDR3 DNA: TGTGCCAGCAGCGTAGAAGGGAGGGGTCAGCCCCAGCATTTT
CDR3 protein: CASSVEGRGQPQHF

J gene: TRBJ1-5
clone size: -
V gene: TRBV11-2
D gene: -
CDR3 DNA: TGTGCCAGCAGCTTAGGTGGAGGGCAGGCGGGTCAGCCCCAGCATTTT
CDR3 protein: CASSLGGGQAGQPQHF